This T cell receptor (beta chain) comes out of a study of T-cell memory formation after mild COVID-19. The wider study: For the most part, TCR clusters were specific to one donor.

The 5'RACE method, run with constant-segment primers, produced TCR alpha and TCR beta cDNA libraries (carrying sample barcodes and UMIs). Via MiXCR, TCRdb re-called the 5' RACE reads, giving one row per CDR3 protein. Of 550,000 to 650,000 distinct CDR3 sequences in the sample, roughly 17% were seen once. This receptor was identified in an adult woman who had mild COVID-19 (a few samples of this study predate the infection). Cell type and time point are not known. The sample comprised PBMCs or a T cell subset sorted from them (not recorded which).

CDR3 in amino acids: CSVLLGETQYF. The CDR3 bases are TGCAGCGTCCTTTTAGGGGAGACCCAGTACTTC. V gene TRBV29-1 combines with J gene TRBJ2-5; no firm D call. Trimming stripped 6 bases from V and 5 bases from J, with 10 bases between. Germline assignment: CDR1 SQVTM and CDR2 ANQGSEA. The CDR3 spans 11 residues.